The 14 T cell receptor beta chains below were found in one sample sequenced in a study of radiotherapy plus CTLA-4 blockade in lung cancer. Clones were sequenced by immunoSEQ multiplex PCR, and TCRdb holds only the in-frame ones, with some missing. The repertoire holds 40,000 to 45,000 clones, with around 75% as singletons. The material sequenced was peripheral blood, taken from a patient treated with radiotherapy plus ipilimumab. Every receptor here comes from a human donor with non-small cell lung cancer who had stable disease on radiotherapy plus ipilimumab.

The chain employs TRBV6-5 and TRBJ2-3, with a weak D call TRBD1 (6 bases). The germline CDR1 and CDR2 sequences are MNHEY and SVGAGI. The length of the CDR3 is 15 residues. V lost 2 bases to trimming and J lost 2 bases, with 11 bases between them. The CDR3 DNA reads as TGTGCCAGCAGTTACAGGACAGACTACACAGATACGCAGTATTTT. Residues: CASSYRTDYTDTQYF.

The rearrangement joins TRBV5-5 to TRBJ2-1; TRBD1 might be the D (5 bases). CDR1 and CDR2 from the germline V gene are SGHKS and YYEKEE (reference sequence). Between the trimmed V and J ends, which lost 3 bases and 6 bases, there was a span of 10 bases. The CDR3 loop spans 13 amino acids. CDR3 residues: CASSSADSNEQFF. The CDR3 bases are TGTGCCAGCAGCTCCGCTGACAGCAATGAGCAGTTCTTC.

In this sample, this clone turned up a few times. The chain employs TRBV6-6 and TRBJ1-6; 9 bases fit TRBD1. V trimming: 8 bases; J trimming: 9 bases; junction bases outside the gene matches: 8. From germline, CDR1 is MNHNY and CDR2 SVGAGI (reference sequence). This CDR3 has 14 amino acids. CDR3: CASRVGQGISPLHF. The DNA for the CDR3 is TGTGCCAGCCGGGTGGGACAGGGAATTTCACCCCTCCACTTT.

The chain combines TRBV4-1 with TRBJ2-7, with TRBD2 as a possible D gene (6 bases). V was pared by 0 bases and J by 4 bases, with 19 bases between. CDR3 length equals 17 residues. Germline V CDR1 and CDR2: MGHRA, YSYEKL. Written as DNA, the CDR3 is TGCGCCAGCAGCCAAGATGGGGGAGGTCTAAGTCAGTACGAGCAGTACTTC. It is translated as CASSQDGGGLSQYEQYF.

The rearrangement links TRBV11-2 to TRBJ2-1; D is uncertain. The germline V gene encodes CDR1 SGHAT and CDR2 FQNNGV. Trimming removed 1 base from V and 0 bases from J, with 13 bases in between. The CDR3 has 17 residues. The CDR3 bases are TGTGCCAGCAGCTTAGTTGCGTTCGCGAGCTCCTACAATGAGCAGTTCTTC. Protein: CASSLVAFASSYNEQFF.

This CDR3 is CASSPGTGASLIYGYTF. CDR3 nucleotides: TGTGCCAGCTCACCGGGGACAGGGGCTTCCCTCATCTATGGCTACACCTTC. The gene calls are TRBV18 and TRBJ1-2; 10 nucleotides line up with TRBD1. The CDR3 sequence is 17 residues long. The germline V gene encodes CDR1 KGHSH and CDR2 LQKENI. V gave up 3 bases and J gave up 4 bases; unmatched junction bases: 11. Full variable domain (missing parts from reference TRBV18 and TRBJ1-2): NAGVMQNPRHLVRRRGQEARLRCSPMKGHSHVYWYRQLPEEGLKFMVYLQKENIIDESGMPKERFSAEFPKEGPSILRIQQVVRGDSAAYFCASSPGTGASLIYGYTFGSGTRLTVV.

This clone was recorded a few times. In the same sample, other DNA sequences code for this CDR3. The chain links TRBV7-9 to TRBJ1-2, with 7 bases that match TRBD1. The CDR3 has 14 amino acids. Germline V gene sequence: CDR1 SEHNR, CDR2 FQNEAQ (reference sequence). The V segment lost 1 base and the J segment 4 bases; nucleotides outside the gene matches: 3. The chain's CDR3 is CASSLGRGLYGYTF. The CDR3 nucleotides are TGTGCCAGCAGCTTAGGAAGGGGGCTCTATGGCTACACCTTC. The variable domain in full, completed from reference TRBV7-9 and TRBJ1-2, reads DTGVSQNPRHKITKRGQNVTFRCDPISEHNRLYWYRQTLGQGPEFLTYFQNEAQLEKSRLLSDRFSAERPKGSFSTLEIQRTEQGDSAMYLCASSLGRGLYGYTFGSGTRLTVV.

This rearrangement joins TRBV15 to TRBJ2-3, with 8 nucleotides matching TRBD1. This CDR3 spans 17 amino acids. Per the germline V gene, CDR1 is LNHNV and CDR2 is YYDKDF (reference sequence). V lost 0 bases to trimming and J lost 4 bases; unmatched junction nucleotides: 9. The CDR3 DNA reads TGTGCCACCAGCAGAGACGACAGGGGTCTACAGTCAGATACGCAGTATTTT. It is translated as CATSRDDRGLQSDTQYF.

The rearrangement links TRBV2 to TRBJ1-1, with TRBD1 matching 7 bases. J gave up 6 bases and V 6 bases, and 7 bases lay outside the gene matches. This CDR3 region has 13 residues. In germline, CDR1 is SNHLY, CDR2 FYNNEI. CDR3 DNA: TGTGCCAGCAGGTACAGGGGACTCGCTGAAGCTTTCTTT. It translates to CASRYRGLAEAFF. Looking up the rest from reference TRBV2 and TRBJ1-1 gives the full variable domain: EPEVTQTPSHQVTQMGQEVILRCVPISNHLYFYWYRQILGQKVEFLVSFYNNEISEKSEIFDDQFSVERPDGSNFTLKIRSTKLEDSAMYFCASRYRGLAEAFFGQGTRLTVV.

The chain employs TRBV29-1 and TRBJ1-4; D unclear. Germline loops: CDR1 SQVTM, CDR2 ANQGSEA. The CDR3 length is 14 residues. Trimming took off 0 bases at V and 7 bases at J, with 12 bases between the two ends. CDR3 loop: CSVEEAARGEKLFF. CDR3 coding DNA: TGCAGCGTTGAAGAGGCGGCGCGGGGTGAAAAACTGTTTTTT.

CDR3 sequence (DNA): TGCGCCAGCAGCTTGGAAGCGTCATTAACTGGAAACACCATATATTTT. It codes for CASSLEASLTGNTIYF. V usage is TRBV5-1 and J usage is TRBJ1-3; the D is unclear. The V gene's germline CDR1 is SGHRS and CDR2 YFSETQ. With 0 bases removed from V and 2 bases from J, the gap between germline ends came to 12 bases. This CDR3 region has 16 residues. Based on the CDR3 plus reference TRBV5-1 and TRBJ1-3, the full variable domain is KAGVTQTPRYLIKTRGQQVTLSCSPISGHRSVSWYQQTPGQGLQFLFEYFSETQRNKGNFPGRFSGRQFSNSRSEMNVSTLELGDSALYLCASSLEASLTGNTIYFGEGSWLTVV.

This clone appeared a few times. The chain couples TRBV18 to TRBJ1-5; D unresolved. The CDR3 covers 16 residues. Trimming cost V 0 bases and J 0 bases, with 9 bases left between them. Per the germline V gene, CDR1 is KGHSH and CDR2 is LQKENI. This CDR3 is CASSPPTTSSNQPQHF. Here the CDR3 DNA reads TGTGCCAGCTCACCACCTACGACAAGTAGCAATCAGCCCCAGCATTTT.

This sequence joins TRBV4-1 and TRBJ1-5, with D perhaps TRBD1 (5 bases). The CDR3 is 14 residues long. CDR1 MGHRA and CDR2 YSYEKL come from the germline V gene. Trimming cost V 2 bases and J 6 bases, with 11 bases left between them. CDR3 nucleotide sequence: TGCGCCAGCAGCCAAATGGGACTGACTCAGCCCCAGCATTTT. It specifies CASSQMGLTQPQHF.

The chain joins TRBV12-5 to TRBJ1-2; D may be TRBD1 (6 bases). This CDR3 comprises 13 residues. Between the trimmed V and J ends, which lost 0 bases and 7 bases, there was a span of 9 bases. CDR1 LGHNT and CDR2 FRNRAP come from the germline V gene. In DNA, the CDR3 is TGTGCTAGTGGTTTGGTAGTCAGGGGTGGCTACACCTTC. Encoded protein: CASGLVVRGGYTF.